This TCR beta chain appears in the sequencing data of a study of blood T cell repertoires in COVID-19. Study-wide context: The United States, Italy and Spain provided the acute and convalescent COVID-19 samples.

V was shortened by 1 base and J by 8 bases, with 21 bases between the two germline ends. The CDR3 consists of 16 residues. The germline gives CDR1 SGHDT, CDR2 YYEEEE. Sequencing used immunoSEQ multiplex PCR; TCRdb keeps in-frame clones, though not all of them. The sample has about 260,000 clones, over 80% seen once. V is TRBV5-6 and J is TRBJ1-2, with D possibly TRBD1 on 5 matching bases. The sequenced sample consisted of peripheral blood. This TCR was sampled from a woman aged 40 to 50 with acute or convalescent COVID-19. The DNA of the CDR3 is TGTGCCAGCAGCTTGTTGGGCCTCGGACAAAGGCGCGGCTACACCTTC. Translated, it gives CASSLLGLGQRRGYTF. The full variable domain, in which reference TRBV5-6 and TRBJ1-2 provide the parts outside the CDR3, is DAGVTQSPTHLIKTRGQQVTLRCSPKSGHDTVSWYQQALGQGPQFIFQYYEEEERQRGNFPDRFSGHQFPNYSSELNVNALLLGDSALYLCASSLLGLGQRRGYTFGSGTRLTVV.